A single sample is the source of the 31 T cell receptor beta chains below, sequenced in a study of PD-L1 blockade in urothelial cancer. Clones were sequenced by immunoSEQ multiplex PCR, and TCRdb holds only the in-frame ones, with some missing. The table includes roughly 45,000 clones, more than 75% detected once. The sample was PBMCs, taken around atezolizumab (anti-PD-L1) treatment. The receptors here all came from a woman aged 60 to 75 with urothelial cancer.

This clone showed up just once. This chain uses TRBV7-6 with TRBJ1-2; D uncertain. Trimming cost V 3 bases and J 2 bases, with 7 bases left between them. CDR1 is SGHVS and CDR2 is FNYEAQ in the germline V gene. The CDR3 spans 13 residues. CDR3 nucleotide sequence: TGTGCCAGCAGCTTGGAGTTGAACTATGGCTACACCTTC. Translating gives CASSLELNYGYTF.

The gene calls are TRBV5-4 and TRBJ1-1; D is perhaps TRBD1 (5 bases). V shed 4 bases and J shed 0 bases, with 16 bases lying between them. The length of the CDR3 is 16 residues. Looked up from germline, CDR1 is SGHNT and CDR2 is YYREEE (reference sequence). CDR3 protein: CASSPKGGAMNTEAFF. The CDR3 DNA reads TGTGCCAGCAGCCCCAAGGGCGGGGCGATGAACACTGAAGCTTTCTTT.

The genes are TRBV7-9 and TRBJ1-1; the match to TRBD1 covers 8 bases. The J segment lost 5 bases and the V segment lost 3 bases, leaving 8 bases of the junction unmatched. The CDR3 runs to 15 residues. CDR1 and CDR2 (germline): SEHNR, FQNEAQ (reference sequence). The CDR3 DNA is TGTGCCAGCAGCTTCTCAGGGGGCGGTGGAACTGAAGCTTTCTTT. Translating gives CASSFSGGGGTEAFF.

This chain joins TRBV29-1 and TRBJ2-5; 10 nucleotides agree with TRBD2. Trimming at V came to 4 bases and at J to 5 bases, leaving 10 bases not matched to a gene. The CDR3 totals 15 residues. Germline CDR1 SQVTM, CDR2 ANQGSEA. The CDR3 DNA follows: TGCAGCGTTGTTCGGCCTAGCGGGGGTAAGGAGACCCAGTACTTC. It is translated as CSVVRPSGGKETQYF.

The chain carries TRBV5-1 and TRBJ1-4, with D maybe TRBD1 (6 bases). The CDR3 is made up of 14 amino acids. Trimming cost V 7 bases and J 8 bases, with 18 bases left between them. Germline CDR1 and CDR2: SGHRS and YFSETQ. The CDR3 spells CASSANLGGEKLFF. CDR3 coding DNA: TGCGCCAGCTCAGCGAATCTAGGGGGAGAAAAACTGTTTTTT.

The J gene is TRBJ2-7, the V gene TRBV2; TRBD2 matches at 7 bases. There are 15 residues in the CDR3. Germline loops: CDR1 SNHLY, CDR2 FYNNEI. V shed 6 bases and J 6 bases; nucleotides not matched to a gene: 14. The CDR3 nucleotides are TGTGCCAGCAGGGGGCGCCGGCTAACGGGAGGCGAGCAGTACTTC. Its protein product is CASRGRRLTGGEQYF.

This sequence joins TRBV25-1 and TRBJ2-2; TRBD1 matches 7 bases. In germline, CDR1 is MGHDK, CDR2 SYGVNS. Germline trimming cut 6 bases from V and 3 bases from J; bases unmatched to any gene: 10. CDR3 length: 16 residues. CDR3 region: CASSLTTGTHTGELFF. In DNA form, the CDR3 reads TGTGCCAGCAGCTTAACGACAGGGACGCACACCGGGGAGCTGTTTTTT.

The table lists this clone with a count of one. This rearrangement joins TRBV5-4 to TRBJ2-7, with 8 bases fitting TRBD1. CDR3 size: 18 residues. The germline V gene encodes CDR1 SGHNT and CDR2 YYREEE (reference sequence). The V and J ends lost 2 bases and 6 bases, in that order; junction bases with no gene match: 19. The CDR3 sequence: CASSFFGSGRGPTIEQYF. In DNA form, the CDR3 reads TGTGCCAGCAGCTTCTTTGGGTCCGGCAGGGGGCCAACTATCGAGCAGTACTTC.

This clone was seen only once. This rearrangement joins TRBV5-1 to TRBJ1-1; D is ambiguous. The germline V and J ends were trimmed by 4 bases and 7 bases, with 17 bases remaining between them. The CDR3 has 14 amino acids. Germline CDR1 is SGHRS and CDR2 is YFSETQ. The CDR3, as DNA: TGCGCCAGCAGCCCGTTCTATTCTCTTAGTGAAGCTTTCTTT. As protein: CASSPFYSLSEAFF. The whole variable domain, remainder taken from reference TRBV5-1 and TRBJ1-1, is KAGVTQTPRYLIKTRGQQVTLSCSPISGHRSVSWYQQTPGQGLQFLFEYFSETQRNKGNFPGRFSGRQFSNSRSEMNVSTLELGDSALYLCASSPFYSLSEAFFGQGTRLTVV.

This clone was picked up one time. The chain uses TRBV7-8 and TRBJ2-7, with 9 bases lining up with TRBD1. The CDR3 sequence is 14 residues long. V lost 4 bases and J lost 4; bases outside the gene matches: 5. Germline CDR1 SGHVS, CDR2 FQNEAQ. CDR3 amino acids: CASSYGQGSYEQYF. In DNA form, the CDR3 reads TGTGCCAGCAGCTACGGACAGGGGTCTTACGAGCAGTACTTC.

This clone has only one observation. The rearrangement uses TRBV4-1 and TRBJ2-3, with D possibly being TRBD2 (6 bases). This CDR3 has 16 amino acids. CDR1 and CDR2 (germline): MGHRA, YSYEKL. Trimming removed 4 bases at V and 2 bases at J, with 16 bases between. CDR3 in DNA: TGCGCCAGCAGCCGCAGTCCGGGACTCCTCACAGATACGCAGTATTTT. Translation: CASSRSPGLLTDTQYF.

V and J are TRBV10-3 and TRBJ1-5; TRBD1 is a possible D gene (5 bases). The CDR3 loop spans 14 amino acids. Trimming removed 2 bases at V and 3 bases at J, with 8 bases between. Germline V gives CDR1 ENHRY, CDR2 SYGVKD. The CDR3 loop reads CAISEDSYNQPQHF. The DNA of the CDR3 is TGTGCCATCAGTGAGGACAGTTACAATCAGCCCCAGCATTTT.

Details on this clone: In this CDR3 the conserved last residue, phenylalanine or tryptophan, is missing, so a read error is likely. It is unclear where the CDR3 begins or ends on the DNA, so no DNA is shown, and the CDR3 is as TCRdb lists it. The chain carries TRBV6-5 and TRBJ1-1; the table calls TRBD1, which could not be checked here. Looked up from germline, CDR1 is MNHEY and CDR2 is SVGAGI. The CDR3 adds up to 13 amino acids, both ends counted. CDR3 protein: CASSNPGDKASRL.

This chain connects TRBV4-2 to TRBJ2-1, with 7 bases aligning to TRBD2. The V gene's germline CDR1 is LGHNA and CDR2 YNFKEQ. This CDR3 spans 15 amino acids. V lost 1 base, J lost 3 bases, and 3 bases stayed unmatched. In DNA, the CDR3 is TGTGCCAGCAGCCAAGGGGCGGGAGTCTACAATGAGCAGTTCTTC. It yields the protein CASSQGAGVYNEQFF.

The V call is TRBV18, the J call TRBJ1-2; possibly TRBD1 for D (6 bases). The V end lost 3 bases, the J end lost 5 bases, and 13 bases lay between the germline ends. Germline V gene data show CDR1 as KGHSH and CDR2 as LQKENI. The CDR3 totals 14 residues. This CDR3 reads CASSPGHTGYGYTF. The CDR3, as DNA: TGTGCCAGCTCACCGGGACATACCGGATATGGCTACACCTTC. The full variable domain, in which reference TRBV18 and TRBJ1-2 provide the parts outside the CDR3, is NAGVMQNPRHLVRRRGQEARLRCSPMKGHSHVYWYRQLPEEGLKFMVYLQKENIIDESGMPKERFSAEFPKEGPSILRIQQVVRGDSAAYFCASSPGHTGYGYTFGSGTRLTVV.

The chain recombines TRBV18 with TRBJ2-5; the match to TRBD1 covers 7 bases. Germline V lookup: CDR1 KGHSH, CDR2 LQKENI. The CDR3 sequence is 14 residues long. Losses at the gene ends were 2 bases for V and 5 bases for J; bases not matched to a gene: 5. The DNA of the CDR3 is TGTGCCAGCTCACCAACAGGGGTGAAGGAGACCCAGTACTTC. Translation: CASSPTGVKETQYF.

This clone appeared once. This chain uses TRBV4-3 with TRBJ1-5; D is unclear. The CDR3 runs 13 residues. Germline V gives CDR1 LGHNA, CDR2 YSLEER. V shed 0 bases and J shed 5 bases, with 5 bases lying between them. In nucleotides, the CDR3 is TGCGCCAGCAGCCAAGATACGGATCAGCCCCAGCATTTT. Translation: CASSQDTDQPQHF.

This clone was seen once. The chain is built from TRBV5-1 and TRBJ1-3; TRBD1 is a possible D gene (6 bases). The CDR3 is 13 amino acids. With 4 bases removed from V and 11 bases from J, the gap between germline ends came to 16 bases. Germline-derived CDR1 and CDR2 are SGHRS and YFSETQ. CDR3 amino acids: CASSPADRGPIYF. CDR3 nucleotides: TGCGCCAGCAGCCCGGCGGACAGAGGTCCCATATATTTT.

This clone was observed once. This chain joins TRBV2 and TRBJ2-7; 7 bases line up with TRBD1. Trimming cost V 6 bases and J 0 bases; bases outside gene matches: 5. The V gene's germline CDR1 is SNHLY and CDR2 FYNNEI. The CDR3 totals 14 residues. CDR3 region: CASSETGPSYEQYF. The CDR3 DNA follows: TGTGCCAGCAGCGAGACAGGGCCCTCCTACGAGCAGTACTTC. Supplemented by reference TRBV2 and TRBJ2-7, the full variable domain reads EPEVTQTPSHQVTQMGQEVILRCVPISNHLYFYWYRQILGQKVEFLVSFYNNEISEKSEIFDDQFSVERPDGSNFTLKIRSTKLEDSAMYFCASSETGPSYEQYFGPGTRLTVT.

V and J are TRBV7-9 and TRBJ1-5; 7 bases match TRBD1. Unmatched junction bases numbered 1, after V lost 1 base and J lost 1 base. Germline CDR1 and CDR2: SEHNR and FQNEAQ (reference sequence). This CDR3 spans 15 amino acids. The CDR3 spells CASSLEGGSNQPQHF. The CDR3 DNA follows: TGTGCCAGCAGCTTAGAAGGGGGCAGCAATCAGCCCCAGCATTTT.

This rearrangement joins TRBV4-3 to TRBJ2-7; D is undetermined. CDR1 and CDR2 (germline): LGHNA, YSLEER. CDR3 length equals 15 residues. V dropped 0 bases and J dropped 0 bases, with 9 bases sitting between them. CDR3 sequence reads: CASSQDHRSSYEQYF. Written as DNA, the CDR3 is TGCGCCAGCAGCCAAGATCACAGATCCTCCTACGAGCAGTACTTC.

The genes are TRBV2 and TRBJ2-5; D gene ambiguous. The V end lost 2 bases, the J end lost 0 bases, and 7 bases lay between the germline ends. Germline assignment: CDR1 SNHLY and CDR2 FYNNEI. The CDR3 has 14 amino acids. CDR3 region: CASSETVYQETQYF. The CDR3 bases are TGTGCCAGCAGTGAAACGGTATACCAAGAGACCCAGTACTTC.

This chain uses TRBV28 with TRBJ1-5, with 7 bases that match TRBD1. Trimming at V came to 0 bases and at J to 2 bases, leaving 10 bases not matched to a gene. The CDR3 runs 18 residues. The germline V gene encodes CDR1 MDHEN and CDR2 SYDVKM. CDR3 loop: CASSLWTGNSEGNQPQHF. As DNA, the CDR3 is TGTGCCAGCAGTTTATGGACAGGGAATAGTGAGGGCAATCAGCCCCAGCATTTT.

On this clone: One end of the junction is discordant with germline, which a read error may explain. The rearrangement uses TRBV2 and TRBJ2-3, with D perhaps TRBD1 (5 bases). This CDR3 is 15 amino acids long. Germline lookup yields CDR1 SNHLY and CDR2 FYNNEI. Here the CDR3 reads CASREDQGSTDTQYF. The DNA for the CDR3 is TGTGCCAGCAGGGAAGATCAGGGAAGCACAGATACGCAGTATTTT.

V and J are TRBV7-8 and TRBJ2-7; 8 positions agree with TRBD1. There are 15 residues in the CDR3. Trimming removed 4 bases from V and 2 bases from J; junction bases left unmatched: 7. Germline V lookup: CDR1 SGHVS, CDR2 FQNEAQ. CDR3 sequence: CASSSPQGAAYEQYF. The DNA of the CDR3 is TGTGCCAGCAGCTCGCCCCAGGGGGCAGCCTACGAGCAGTACTTC.

The CDR3 coding sequence is TGTGCCAGCAGCCCAGGCGGGATACGGTCCGAGCAGTACTTC. Protein: CASSPGGIRSEQYF. The J gene is TRBJ2-7, the V gene TRBV7-9, with D maybe TRBD2 (6 bases). The CDR3 has 14 amino acids. Germline-derived CDR1 and CDR2 are SEHNR and FQNEAQ (reference sequence). With 5 bases removed from V and 6 bases from J, the gap between germline ends came to 17 bases.

The genes are TRBV4-3 and TRBJ1-1; D gene uncertain. This CDR3 comprises 15 residues. The V gene lost 5 bases and the J gene lost 0 bases, with 13 bases spanning the gap. Germline assignment: CDR1 LGHNA and CDR2 YSLEER. CDR3 sequence reads: CASSSKYSLNTEAFF. CDR3 DNA sequence: TGCGCCAGCAGCTCAAAGTACAGTTTGAACACTGAAGCTTTCTTT.

The chain has TRBV5-1 and TRBJ2-1, with TRBD2 identical over 8 bases. CDR1 and CDR2 (germline): SGHRS, YFSETQ. Trimming at V came to 2 bases and at J to 1 base, leaving 5 bases not matched to a gene. The CDR3 runs 16 residues. The CDR3 loop is CASSFVSGTSYNEQFF. In DNA, the CDR3 is TGCGCCAGCAGCTTCGTTAGCGGGACTTCCTACAATGAGCAGTTCTTC.

The V gene is TRBV29-1, the J gene TRBJ2-2; D is uncertain. Trimming cost V 0 bases and J 4 bases, with 12 bases left between them. Germline V gives CDR1 SQVTM, CDR2 ANQGSEA. CDR3 size: 15 residues. CDR3 protein: CSVEESLEATGELFF. In DNA form, the CDR3 reads TGCAGCGTTGAAGAGAGTCTAGAGGCCACCGGGGAGCTGTTTTTT.

The V gene is TRBV6-1, the J gene TRBJ2-5; the D gene is possibly TRBD1 (7 bases). Germline CDR1 and CDR2: MNHNS and SASEGT. The CDR3 covers 16 residues. V was cut by 4 bases and J by 5 bases, with 20 bases left in between. In DNA, the CDR3 is TGTGCCAGCAGTGCACTATCAGGGGGGCCGGCGGAGACCCAGTACTTC. It encodes CASSALSGGPAETQYF.

On this clone: Germline is not matched at one junction end, which may reflect a read error. This chain uses TRBV27 with TRBJ1-1, with 10 nucleotides matching TRBD1. The V gene's germline CDR1 is MNHEY and CDR2 SMNVEV (reference sequence). This CDR3 has 12 amino acids. DNA of the CDR3: TGTGCCAGCAGTATAACCCGGGACAGGGGCCAATTT. The encoded protein is CASSITRDRGQF.